The clone carrying this TCR beta chain has a count of ten or more. The antigen is undetermined. The data were taken from a study of CD8 T cells in ankylosing spondylitis. Study-wide results and limits: A motif in TCR beta, a set of under ten highly homologous variants, appeared characteristic of ankylosing spondylitis blood. Clones linked with disease were CD8+ and fairly uncommon in the peripheral blood.

Library preparation for TCR beta used quantitative 5'-RACE with molecular barcodes. Using its own MiXCR run on the 5' RACE reads, TCRdb lists one record per CDR3 protein. The table records about 100,000 distinct CDR3 sequences, 7.5% to 9% of them present only once. Between the trimmed V and J ends, which lost 6 bases and 2 bases, there was a span of 16 bases. In germline, CDR1 is MDHEN, CDR2 SYDVKM. This CDR3 contains 16 residues. The sequenced sample consisted of blood, either unsorted or a sorted T cell fraction (not recorded which). This chain uses TRBV28 with TRBJ1-4, with a tentative D call TRBD1 (5 bases). This receptor was obtained from a male donor with ankylosing spondylitis or in good health (not recorded which). CDR3 sequence: CASRLDSIATNEKLFF. The CDR3 bases are TGTGCCAGCAGACTCGACAGCATTGCTACTAATGAAAAACTGTTTTTT.